Below, 32 T cell receptor beta chains from the same sample are listed, as sequenced in a study of T cell responses to AZD1222 COVID-19 vaccine. The assay was immunoSEQ multiplex PCR, and TCRdb's table has in-frame clones only and misses some. The repertoire consists of 100,000 to 150,000 clones, with approximately 88% occurring once and the leading ten covering approximately 5.4%. The sample consisted of peripheral blood, taken on day 0 of AZD1222 vaccination. The receptors stem from an adult in good health.

This clone showed up just once. The V and J genes are TRBV5-6 and TRBJ2-1; D unclear. Germline V CDR1 and CDR2: SGHDT, YYEEEE. This CDR3 is built from 12 residues. V lost 2 bases to trimming and J lost 8 bases, with 8 bases between them. CDR3 bases: TGTGCCAGCAGCTTTCTAGGACATGAGCAGTTCTTC. Its protein product is CASSFLGHEQFF.

The chain carries TRBV6-4 and TRBJ2-1, with D maybe TRBD2 (6 bases). The CDR3 has 14 residues. Looked up from germline, CDR1 is MRHNA and CDR2 is SNTAGT. V lost 3 bases and J lost 2, with 8 bases in between. The CDR3 sequence: CASSEGGPYNEQFF. In DNA, the CDR3 is TGTGCCAGCAGTGAGGGGGGTCCCTACAATGAGCAGTTCTTC.

The table lists this clone with a count of one. This sequence joins TRBV5-1 and TRBJ2-5; the D call may be TRBD1 or TRBD2 (6 bases each). This CDR3 is built from 16 residues. The V and J ends lost 0 bases and 8 bases respectively, with 20 bases between them. Germline V gene sequence: CDR1 SGHRS, CDR2 YFSETQ. CDR3 bases: TGCGCCAGCAGCTTGGTTTACGGGGGCCTCTCAGGAACCCAGTACTTC. Translated: CASSLVYGGLSGTQYF.

The count of this clone is one. V usage is TRBV7-9 and J usage is TRBJ1-2; D call uncertain. Germline CDR1 SEHNR, CDR2 FQNEAQ (reference sequence). The CDR3 totals 15 residues. The V gene lost 1 base and the J gene lost 1 base, with 10 bases spanning the gap. The DNA of the CDR3 is TGTGCCAGCAGCTTAGAGTGGCAGTTTAACTATGGCTACACCTTC. It codes for CASSLEWQFNYGYTF.

This chain links TRBV18 with TRBJ1-1; D gene uncertain. Germline V gene sequence: CDR1 KGHSH, CDR2 LQKENI. V was pared by 2 bases and J by 7 bases, with 14 bases between. The CDR3 loop spans 14 amino acids. DNA of the CDR3: TGTGCCAGCTCACCAGTAGGCGTGGCGAATGAAGCTTTCTTT. Its protein product is CASSPVGVANEAFF. Together with reference TRBV18 and TRBJ1-1, the CDR3 gives the full variable domain: NAGVMQNPRHLVRRRGQEARLRCSPMKGHSHVYWYRQLPEEGLKFMVYLQKENIIDESGMPKERFSAEFPKEGPSILRIQQVVRGDSAAYFCASSPVGVANEAFFGQGTRLTVV.

This chain connects TRBV12-3 or TRBV12-4 to TRBJ1-1; D remains ambiguous. The CDR3 consists of 13 residues. V was trimmed by 7 bases and J by 1 base, leaving 10 bases between them. CDR3 sequence reads: CASTLLRNTEAFF. Here the CDR3 DNA reads TGTGCCAGCACCCTACTTAGGAACACTGAAGCTTTCTTT.

This chain joins TRBV9 and TRBJ2-5; the D gene is possibly TRBD1 (8 bases). Trimming pared 7 bases from V and 11 bases from J, leaving 18 bases between. Germline lookup yields CDR1 SGDLS and CDR2 YYNGEE. The CDR3 has 12 residues. CDR3 in amino acids: CASARTGTTQYF. The DNA for the CDR3 is TGTGCCAGCGCACGGACAGGGACTACTCAGTACTTC.

This chain joins TRBV19 and TRBJ1-6; D not certain. The CDR3 covers 13 residues. V gave up 5 bases and J gave up 2 bases, with 4 bases separating them. Germline V lookup: CDR1 LNHDA, CDR2 SQIVND (reference sequence). This chain's CDR3 is CASSSTYNSPLHF. The CDR3 DNA sequence: TGTGCCAGTAGTTCCACCTATAATTCACCCCTCCACTTT.

This chain joins TRBV15 and TRBJ1-1, with unresolved D. The V gene lost 3 bases and the J gene lost 0 bases, with 14 bases spanning the gap. Germline CDR1 is LNHNV and CDR2 is YYDKDF (reference sequence). CDR3 length: 16 amino acids. The CDR3 region is CATSRGLHGMNTEAFF. The CDR3 region has the DNA TGTGCCACCAGCAGGGGATTACACGGGATGAACACTGAAGCTTTCTTT.

The CDR3 is CASSRAGTSQTQYF. The CDR3 region has the DNA TGCGCCAGCAGCCGCGCCGGGACATCCCAGACCCAGTACTTC. This chain links TRBV5-1 with TRBJ2-5; TRBD1 is a possible D gene (6 bases). Trimming shortened V by 4 bases and J by 6 bases, and 16 bases separated the two germline ends. The V gene's germline CDR1 is SGHRS and CDR2 YFSETQ. The length of the CDR3 is 14 residues.

The gene calls are TRBV5-5 and TRBJ1-5, with D hard to call. Between the trimmed V and J ends, which lost 0 bases and 5 bases, there was a span of 12 bases. Germline values: CDR1 SGHKS, CDR2 YYEKEE (reference sequence). This CDR3 comprises 15 residues. The CDR3 reads CASSLGGLDDQPQHF. CDR3 DNA: TGTGCCAGCAGCTTGGGTGGTCTGGACGATCAGCCCCAGCATTTT.

The chain joins TRBV18 to TRBJ1-6; D uncertain. The V end was cut by 3 bases, the J end by 4 bases, with 10 bases between. CDR3 length: 15 residues. Germline CDR1 reads KGHSH; CDR2 reads LQKENI. Here the CDR3 DNA reads TGTGCCAGCTCACCTACCGGGAATTATAATTCACCCCTCCACTTT. Translating gives CASSPTGNYNSPLHF. Full variable domain (missing parts from reference TRBV18 and TRBJ1-6): NAGVMQNPRHLVRRRGQEARLRCSPMKGHSHVYWYRQLPEEGLKFMVYLQKENIIDESGMPKERFSAEFPKEGPSILRIQQVVRGDSAAYFCASSPTGNYNSPLHFGNGTRLTVT.

The chain carries TRBV27 and TRBJ1-5, with D possibly being TRBD1 (6 bases). The CDR3 runs 16 residues. Trimming removed 8 bases from V and 2 bases from J, with 19 bases in between. Germline lookup yields CDR1 MNHEY and CDR2 SMNVEV (reference sequence). The CDR3 region has the DNA TGTGCCAGCTTCAATAGAGGGACAAACCGCAATCAGCCCCAGCATTTT. It codes for CASFNRGTNRNQPQHF.

This chain uses TRBV27 with TRBJ1-1, with TRBD1 matching 10 bases. Trimming at V came to 7 bases and at J to 5 bases, leaving 13 bases not matched to a gene. The CDR3 sequence is 16 residues long. In germline, CDR1 is MNHEY, CDR2 SMNVEV (reference sequence). The CDR3 nucleotides are TGTGCCAGCATTACTCTGGGCCGGACAGGGGGGACTGAAGCTTTCTTT. Amino acids: CASITLGRTGGTEAFF.

The chain employs TRBV5-1 and TRBJ1-2; tentative D call: TRBD1 (5 bases). Germline CDR1 SGHRS, CDR2 YFSETQ. V shed 1 base and J shed 8 bases, with 15 bases lying between them. This CDR3 is 14 amino acids long. The CDR3 bases are TGCGCCAGCAGCTTGTCGACGGGGGATAAAGGCTACACCTTC. This gives the protein CASSLSTGDKGYTF.

The rearrangement uses TRBV4-1 and TRBJ1-3; D gene ambiguous. The length of the CDR3 is 16 residues. V lost 2 bases and J 0 bases, leaving 11 bases between the germline ends. Germline CDR1 reads MGHRA; CDR2 reads YSYEKL. The CDR3 sequence: CASSQPPADSGNTIYF. The CDR3 region has the DNA TGCGCCAGCAGCCAACCACCGGCTGACTCTGGAAACACCATATATTTT.

The chain joins TRBV6-5 to TRBJ1-2; TRBD1 agrees at 7 bases. The germline V gene has CDR1 MNHEY and CDR2 SVGAGI. V gave up 3 bases and J gave up 3 bases; unmatched junction bases: 10. CDR3 size: 16 residues. The CDR3 loop is CASSYSGTDWDYGYTF. As DNA, the CDR3 is TGTGCCAGCAGTTATAGCGGGACAGACTGGGACTATGGCTACACCTTC.

This clone was seen only a few times. The chain is built from TRBV19 and TRBJ1-5; D is possibly TRBD1 (5 bases). The CDR3 runs 15 residues. The V and J ends lost 1 base and 2 bases respectively, with 9 bases between them. Germline loops: CDR1 LNHDA, CDR2 SQIVND (reference sequence). The CDR3 coding sequence is TGTGCCAGTAGTATAGCAGGGATGGGCAATCAGCCCCAGCATTTT. Translated, it gives CASSIAGMGNQPQHF.

The CDR3, as DNA: TGTGCCAGCAGCTATGGACAGGGATCAGTTGATACGCAGTATTTT. Translating it yields CASSYGQGSVDTQYF. The rearrangement links TRBV11-2 to TRBJ2-3, with 8 bases fitting TRBD1. From germline, CDR1 is SGHAT and CDR2 FQNNGV. V trimming: 4 bases; J trimming: 6 bases; junction bases outside the gene matches: 9. The CDR3 runs to 15 residues.

The rearrangement uses TRBV18 and TRBJ1-2; TRBD1 matches 7 bases. The length of the CDR3 is 15 residues. Unmatched junction bases numbered 10, after V lost 1 base and J lost 8 bases. Germline loops: CDR1 KGHSH, CDR2 LQKENI. Here the CDR3 reads CASSPLSPGGKGYTF. The CDR3 bases are TGTGCCAGCTCACCACTGTCGCCAGGGGGGAAAGGCTACACCTTC.

The chain joins TRBV7-8 to TRBJ2-7; 9 nucleotides align to TRBD2. Germline V CDR1 and CDR2: SGHVS, FQNEAQ. J gave up 4 bases and V 0 bases, and 4 bases lay outside the gene matches. The CDR3 is made up of 15 amino acids. This CDR3 reads CASSLATTSGYEQYF. DNA for the CDR3: TGTGCCAGCAGCTTAGCTACGACTAGCGGATACGAGCAGTACTTC. The variable domain in full, with the rest retrieved from reference TRBV7-8 and TRBJ2-7, is GAGVSQSPRYKVAKRGQDVALRCDPISGHVSLFWYQQALGQGPEFLTYFQNEAQLDKSGLPSDRFFAERPEGSVSTLKIQRTQQEDSAVYLCASSLATTSGYEQYFGPGTRLTVT.

The rearrangement links TRBV4-3 to TRBJ1-1, with D possibly TRBD1 on 5 matching bases. Germline assignment: CDR1 LGHNA and CDR2 YSLEER. V dropped 0 bases and J dropped 5 bases, with 13 bases sitting between them. There are 15 residues in the CDR3. CDR3 protein: CASSQDSRGGTEAFF. The CDR3 coding sequence is TGCGCCAGCAGCCAAGATAGTCGGGGGGGGACTGAAGCTTTCTTT.

The chain joins TRBV19 to TRBJ2-7; 8 bases are shared with TRBD1. Per germline, CDR1 LNHDA and CDR2 SQIVND (reference sequence). The CDR3 contains 13 residues. Losses at the gene ends were 5 bases for V and 9 bases for J; bases not matched to a gene: 9. CDR3 sequence: CASSLGQGGAQYF. The CDR3 region has the DNA TGTGCCAGTAGTCTCGGACAGGGCGGCGCGCAGTACTTC.

This clone has a single count. The rearrangement links TRBV6-5 to TRBJ2-7; 10 positions agree with TRBD1. V was clipped by 5 bases and J by 1 base; unmatched bases: 5. CDR3 length equals 15 residues. Germline V lookup: CDR1 MNHEY, CDR2 SVGAGI. The CDR3 DNA follows: TGTGCCAGCAGTCCGTGGACAGGGGGATCCTACGAGCAGTACTTC. It is translated as CASSPWTGGSYEQYF.

The chain is built from TRBV18 and TRBJ1-5; D might be TRBD1 (5 bases). CDR3 length: 14 amino acids. Germline V lookup: CDR1 KGHSH, CDR2 LQKENI. The V gene lost 1 base and the J gene lost 2 bases, with 6 bases spanning the gap. The CDR3 here is CASSPRDGNQPQHF. The CDR3 DNA follows: TGTGCCAGCTCACCACGGGACGGCAATCAGCCCCAGCATTTT.

V gene TRBV5-4 combines with J gene TRBJ2-1; D unresolved. The germline V gene encodes CDR1 SGHNT and CDR2 YYREEE (reference sequence). Trimming stripped 4 bases from V and 8 bases from J, with 7 bases between. The CDR3 is made up of 11 amino acids. The CDR3 nucleotides read TGTGCCAGCAGCGCGAGCTATGAGCAGTTCTTC. It yields the protein CASSASYEQFF.

The chain carries TRBV28 and TRBJ1-2, with D uncertain. Trimming shortened V by 7 bases and J by 3 bases, and 21 bases separated the two germline ends. This CDR3 has 16 amino acids. Germline values: CDR1 MDHEN, CDR2 SYDVKM. The CDR3 loop is CASTGATQDRYYGYTF. The CDR3 bases are TGTGCCAGCACCGGTGCGACCCAGGACCGATACTATGGCTACACCTTC.

The gene calls are TRBV28 and TRBJ2-7; 12 positions agree with TRBD1. V shed 6 bases and J 1 base; nucleotides not matched to a gene: 16. The CDR3 covers 19 residues. CDR1 is MDHEN, CDR2 SYDVKM, per germline. In DNA, the CDR3 is TGTGCCAGCAGCCCCCTGATTTGGGGACAGGGGGCGAGATCCTACGAGCAGTACTTC. Amino acid sequence: CASSPLIWGQGARSYEQYF.

This clone is a singleton in its sample. Other DNA sequences in the same sample also yield this CDR3. The J gene is TRBJ1-2, the V gene TRBV7-2; D not resolved. CDR3 size: 13 residues. V was shortened by 3 bases and J by 2 bases, with 7 bases between the two germline ends. The germline CDR1 and CDR2 sequences are SGHTA and FQGNSA. The CDR3 region is CASSFGGNYGYTF. The CDR3 DNA follows: TGTGCCAGCAGCTTCGGCGGGAACTATGGCTACACCTTC.

The rearrangement links TRBV19 to TRBJ2-1, with TRBD2 matching 10 bases. The germline CDR1 and CDR2 sequences are LNHDA and SQIVND (reference sequence). The ends lost 7 bases at V and 6 bases at J; junction bases unmatched: 9. This CDR3 is 15 amino acids long. The CDR3 protein is CASTPRASGGNEQFF. CDR3 DNA: TGTGCCAGTACCCCCCGGGCTAGCGGGGGCAATGAGCAGTTCTTC.

The V and J genes are TRBV18 and TRBJ2-7; no clear D. The germline V gene encodes CDR1 KGHSH and CDR2 LQKENI. This CDR3 spans 13 amino acids. V lost 4 bases to trimming and J lost 3 bases, with 10 bases between them. In DNA, the CDR3 is TGTGCCAGCTCACGTAATGGGTACTACGAGCAGTACTTC. Amino acids: CASSRNGYYEQYF.

The table lists this clone with a few counts. V is TRBV2 and J is TRBJ1-2; D remains unclear. V lost 5 bases, J lost 8 bases, and 12 bases lay in between. This CDR3 comprises 12 residues. CDR1 is SNHLY and CDR2 is FYNNEI in the germline V gene. CDR3 nucleotides: TGTGCCAGCAGTCCCATGGATAAAGGCTACACCTTC. Encoded protein: CASSPMDKGYTF.